This T cell receptor beta chain is from a study of shared clonotypes between healthy human individuals (dated by TCRdb to about 2020). Study-wide context: A few men and a couple of women, aged 18 to 49 years, made up the cohort. The study deeply sequenced blood TCR repertoires of five healthy adults to estimate repertoire size and the extent of clonotype sharing between individuals. Leukapheresis yielded between about 0.94 and 8.9 billion PBMCs per donor. To increase sequencing depth and limit assay-specific biases, different laboratories used diverse techniques to prepare libraries and sequence TCR repertoires. For each donor, CD4 naive and CD4 memory were each run on three plates, CD8 naive on two plates, and CD8 memory on one plate. The research as a whole found: Roughly 5% of naive CD4, more than 3% of naive CD8, approximately 2% of memory CD4, and 0.4% of memory CD8 clonotypes were shared across a few donors. Pairwise subsampling led to the expectation that sequencing depth would affect the degree of clonotype sharing among donors. Because the study included a small number of donors, the genetic and exposure-history diversity represented was limited. Incomplete sequencing was indicated by rarefaction of sorted-subset datasets, despite the large sequencing depth. Naive subsets generally had larger estimated clonotype richness than memory subsets did. Higher generation probabilities were observed for clonotypes shared by all four sorted-subset donors than for non-shared clonotypes. Sampling was restricted to blood, and TCR repertoires in tissues likely differ from the TCR repertoires found in blood.

The CDR3 measures 15 amino acids from cysteine to phenylalanine. Just the 45-base CDR3 DNA is kept, in frame starting at base 1. Trimming costs V 4 bases and J 7 bases, and their ends lie 19 bases apart. CDR1 LGHNA and CDR2 YSLEER are derived from the germline V gene. Remarks on this clone: It has no known antigen specificity. No base qualities exist here, and no much larger clone lies one base off it.

The donors were healthy, HIV-negative adults who had no recently reported acute infections or vaccinations. All donors were Caucasian adults living in Nashville, Tennessee, USA. CD4+ T cells were enriched by magnetic negative selection, after which naive cells were positively selected on CD45RA and the negative fraction was taken as the memory subset. Blood was collected by leukapheresis, and PBMCs were isolated by Ficoll-Histopaque density gradient centrifugation and then cryopreserved in liquid nitrogen vapor phase. Analytical flow cytometry was used to check the purity and quantity of every magnetically sorted T cell population. Each sorted fraction had its genomic DNA isolated and then quantified by UV absorbance on a Nanodrop 2000c. Using the deep immunoSEQ assay, multiplex PCR amplified TCR CDR3 regions from genomic DNA. Genomic DNA extracted from each cell subset was distributed evenly over all wells of several immunoSEQ 96-well plates, and each plate served as one replicate. For sorted subsets, roughly 0.2 ug genomic DNA, equal to 30,000 to 35,000 T cell genomes, was loaded into each replicate PCR. The purified libraries were quantified using a Qubit 3.0 fluorometer, sized with a Bioanalyzer 2100, and then quantified again using the KAPA Library Quantification kit. Every immunoSEQ 96-well plate was sequenced on a separate single-read 150-cycle Illumina NextSeq 550 flow cell. The source study handled its data this way. The immunoSEQ output contained only junctional sequences without quality scores, so filtering could not match that applied to full-length reads. Sequences were annotated with PyIR, a Python wrapper for IgBLAST v1.9, and V/J genes and CDR3 were assigned using IMGT germline references. Reads were removed for weak V/J assignments (E-value above 1e-6), missing CDR3, stop codons, out-of-frame junctions, or ambiguous translated residues. V3J clonotypes were defined as sequences sharing an identical inferred V gene, J gene, and CDR3 amino acid sequence. Percentage overlap between repertoires was calculated by dividing the number of shared unique clonotypes by the size of the smaller repertoire. Repertoire richness was assessed with RTK rarefaction, the Chao1 estimator, and Recon v2.1 estimates of unobserved clonotypes. Generation probabilities were computed with OLGA for all TCRbeta clonotypes obtained by the gDNA method from several donors. This immuneACCESS table, as held by TCRdb, lists in-frame sequences with V and J called but not all clones. Of the missing ones, under half trace to an unresolved V gene in checked studies; the others have no known cause. V and J calls and clone size are copied from that table; D and trimming were computed from the DNA. A total of about 1.1 million clones appear in this sample, roughly 74% of them only once. 0.6% to 0.7% of the sample goes to the ten largest clones.

The sequence came from a man aged 18 to 35 in good health. Some clones in this sample may be carry-over from other donors' samples. Source material: memory CD4+ T cells from PBMCs. According to the study, the label for this sample's cell subset or site signals: CD45RA-negative fraction. The chain is made from TRBV4-3 and TRBJ1-1; the D gene is not confidently resolved. The DNA reads as follows: TGCGCCAGCAGCCTTACACCAACGGTCGGGTATGAAGCTTTCTTT. This translates into CASSLTPTVGYEAFF.